This T cell receptor beta chain was recovered during a study of T cells in Graves' hyperthyroidism and ophthalmopathy. Study conclusions and caveats: Median prediction lead before ophthalmopathy onset was around 7 months with the model.

The CDR3 is 13 residues long. Germline lookup yields CDR1 SGHDN and CDR2 FVKESK. V was trimmed by 1 base and J by 5 bases, leaving 8 bases between them. The source material, RNA transcripts, was used to amplify TCR beta CDR3 regions. The HTBI set primed first-round TCR CDR3 RT-PCR. TCRdb reanalysed the multiplex PCR reads using MiXCR and keeps one entry per CDR3 protein. The sample includes about 600,000 distinct CDR3 sequences, 13% to 15% of them seen just once. This clonotype was seen ten or more times. What it recognizes is unknown. The sequence derives from a woman in her late teens or twenties with Graves' ophthalmopathy. Sequencing used blood. The rearrangement links TRBV14 to TRBJ1-1, with D maybe TRBD1 (5 bases). The CDR3 DNA follows: TGTGCCAGCAGCCAAGTCAGGGAAACTGAAGCTTTCTTT. As protein: CASSQVRETEAFF.